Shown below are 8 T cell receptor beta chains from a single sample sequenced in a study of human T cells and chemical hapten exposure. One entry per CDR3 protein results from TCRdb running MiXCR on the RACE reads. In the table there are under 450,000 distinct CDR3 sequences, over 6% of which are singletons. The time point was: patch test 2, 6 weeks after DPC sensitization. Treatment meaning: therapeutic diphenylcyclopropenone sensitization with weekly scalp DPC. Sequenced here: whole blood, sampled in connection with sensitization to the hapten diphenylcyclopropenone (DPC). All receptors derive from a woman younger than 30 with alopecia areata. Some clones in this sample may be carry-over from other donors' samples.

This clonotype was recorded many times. The CDR3 spells CSATPRGRGNQPQHF. The CDR3 DNA sequence: TGCAGTGCTACTCCAAGGGGGAGAGGCAATCAGCCCCAGCATTTT. This chain joins TRBV20-1 and TRBJ1-5; tentative D call: TRBD1 (6 bases). Germline V gives CDR1 DFQATT, CDR2 SNEGSKA (reference sequence). The CDR3 loop spans 15 amino acids. V was trimmed by 4 bases and J by 2 bases, leaving 15 bases between them.

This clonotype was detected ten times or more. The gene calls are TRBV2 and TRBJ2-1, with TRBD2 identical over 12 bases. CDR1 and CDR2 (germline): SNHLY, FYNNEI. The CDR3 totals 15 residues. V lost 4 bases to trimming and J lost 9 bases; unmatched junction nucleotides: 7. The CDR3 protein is CASSGLAGGHREQFF. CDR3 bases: TGTGCCAGCAGTGGTCTAGCGGGGGGGCACCGTGAGCAGTTCTTC.

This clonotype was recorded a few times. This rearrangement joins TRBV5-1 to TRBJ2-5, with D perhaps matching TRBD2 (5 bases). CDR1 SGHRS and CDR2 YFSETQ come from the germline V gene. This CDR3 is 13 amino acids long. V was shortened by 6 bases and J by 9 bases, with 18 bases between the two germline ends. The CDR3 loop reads CASTMDLAGAQYF. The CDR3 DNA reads TGCGCCAGCACGATGGACCTAGCCGGGGCCCAGTACTTC.

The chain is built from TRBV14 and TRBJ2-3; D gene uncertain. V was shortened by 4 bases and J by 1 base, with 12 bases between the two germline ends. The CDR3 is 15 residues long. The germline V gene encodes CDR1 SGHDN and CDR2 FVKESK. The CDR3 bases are TGTGCCAGCAGCCCCCAAATAGGACGCACAGATACGCAGTATTTT. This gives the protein CASSPQIGRTDTQYF.

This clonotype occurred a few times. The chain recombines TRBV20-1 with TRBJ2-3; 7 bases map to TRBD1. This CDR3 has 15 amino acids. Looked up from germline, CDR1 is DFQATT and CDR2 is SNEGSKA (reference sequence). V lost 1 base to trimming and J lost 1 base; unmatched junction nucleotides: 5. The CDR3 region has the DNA TGCAGTGCTAGAGTACAGGGGACCGGCACAGATACGCAGTATTTT. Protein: CSARVQGTGTDTQYF.

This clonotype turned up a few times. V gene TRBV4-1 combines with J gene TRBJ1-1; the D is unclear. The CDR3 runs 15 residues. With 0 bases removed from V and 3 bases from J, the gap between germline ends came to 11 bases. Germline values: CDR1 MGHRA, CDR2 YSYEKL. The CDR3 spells CASSQEKHGYTEAFF. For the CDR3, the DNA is TGCGCCAGCAGCCAAGAAAAGCACGGATACACTGAAGCTTTCTTT.

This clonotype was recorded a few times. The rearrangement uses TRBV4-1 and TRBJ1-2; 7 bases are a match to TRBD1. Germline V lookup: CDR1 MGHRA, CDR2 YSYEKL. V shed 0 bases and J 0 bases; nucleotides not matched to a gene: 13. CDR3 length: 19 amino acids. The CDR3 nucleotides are TGCGCCAGCAGCCAAGAAGGAGAGGGACAGTGGAGGGCTAACTATGGCTACACCTTC. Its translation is CASSQEGEGQWRANYGYTF.

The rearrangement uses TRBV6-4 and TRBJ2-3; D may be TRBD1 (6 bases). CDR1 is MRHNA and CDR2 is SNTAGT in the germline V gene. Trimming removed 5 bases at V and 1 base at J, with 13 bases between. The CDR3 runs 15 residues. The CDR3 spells CASSSGTTGTDTQYF. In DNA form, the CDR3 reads TGTGCCAGCAGTTCCGGGACAACGGGCACAGATACGCAGTATTTT.